A selection of T cell receptor beta chains follows, all from one sample in a study of cytomegalovirus exposure and HLA in healthy donors. Produced via immunoSEQ multiplex PCR; TCRdb's table is partial and in-frame only. The sample contains fewer than 250,000 clones, roughly 80% of which appear only once. Input material: PBMCs. These receptors came from a woman aged 18-30 years in good health and CMV-seronegative. Each CDR3 is given with its conserved first and last residue. A D gene is named only where the DNA matches it firmly. The size of a clone is reported for some rows only, either as once, few or many, or as a class for expanded clones.

j_call: TRBJ2-7; clone_size: -; d_call: TRBD1; v_call: TRBV10-1; cdr3_aa: CASGQGAYEQYF; cdr3_nt: TGCGCCAGCGGACAGGGGGCATACGAGCAGTACTTC
j_call: TRBJ1-1; clone_size: -; d_call: -; v_call: TRBV28; cdr3_aa: CASSPMTHEAFF; cdr3_nt: TGTGCCAGCAGCCCGATGACACATGAAGCTTTCTTT
j_call: TRBJ1-4; clone_size: -; d_call: TRBD1; v_call: TRBV4-1; cdr3_aa: CASSQTPGQGVVREKLFF; cdr3_nt: TGCGCCAGCAGCCAGACGCCGGGACAGGGAGTGGTACGGGAAAAACTGTTTTTT
j_call: TRBJ2-2; clone_size: -; d_call: -; v_call: TRBV27; cdr3_aa: CASSLSPNTGELFF; cdr3_nt: TGTGCCAGCAGTTTAAGCCCGAACACCGGGGAGCTGTTTTTT
j_call: TRBJ1-3; clone_size: -; d_call: -; v_call: TRBV6-5; cdr3_aa: CASATGSGNTIYF; cdr3_nt: TGTGCCAGCGCGACAGGCAGTGGAAACACCATATATTTT
j_call: TRBJ2-7; clone_size: -; d_call: TRBD2; v_call: TRBV7-2; cdr3_aa: CASSPSGGRKHEQYF; cdr3_nt: TGTGCCAGCAGCCCCTCCGGCGGGAGGAAACACGAGCAGTACTTC
j_call: TRBJ2-4; clone_size: -; d_call: TRBD1; v_call: TRBV7-3; cdr3_aa: CASSLEGANIQYF; cdr3_nt: TGTGCCAGCAGCTTAGAGGGGGCGAACATTCAGTACTTC
j_call: TRBJ2-3; clone_size: -; d_call: -; v_call: TRBV14; cdr3_aa: CASSQISTDTQYF; cdr3_nt: TGTGCCAGCAGCCAAATATCCACAGATACGCAGTATTTT
j_call: TRBJ2-5; clone_size: -; d_call: TRBD1; v_call: TRBV27; cdr3_aa: CASSLQGAIQETQYF; cdr3_nt: TGTGCCAGCAGTCTTCAGGGGGCTATCCAAGAGACCCAGTACTTC
j_call: TRBJ1-5; clone_size: few; d_call: TRBD1; v_call: TRBV6-6; cdr3_aa: CASTNRGGQPQHF; cdr3_nt: TGTGCCAGCACCAACAGGGGAGGTCAGCCCCAGCATTTT
j_call: TRBJ2-5; clone_size: few; d_call: -; v_call: TRBV5-6; cdr3_aa: CASSPGGGETQYF; cdr3_nt: TGTGCCAGCAGCCCCGGTGGGGGGGAGACCCAGTACTTC
j_call: TRBJ2-7; clone_size: few; d_call: -; v_call: TRBV6-1; cdr3_aa: CASRQDSPYEQYF; cdr3_nt: TGTGCCAGCAGACAGGACAGTCCCTACGAGCAGTACTTC
j_call: TRBJ1-1; clone_size: -; d_call: -; v_call: TRBV28; cdr3_aa: CASSTGNTEAFF; cdr3_nt: TGTGCCAGCAGTACCGGGAACACTGAAGCTTTCTTT
j_call: TRBJ2-4; clone_size: -; d_call: -; v_call: TRBV7-9; cdr3_aa: CASSFPNYPKNIQYF; cdr3_nt: TGTGCCAGCAGCTTCCCAAACTACCCCAAAAACATTCAGTACTTC
j_call: TRBJ2-5; clone_size: -; d_call: TRBD2; v_call: TRBV5-4; cdr3_aa: CASSLRLAGEETQYF; cdr3_nt: TGTGCCAGCAGCCTCAGACTAGCGGGGGAAGAGACCCAGTACTTC
j_call: TRBJ1-2; clone_size: -; d_call: -; v_call: TRBV6-5; cdr3_aa: CASSYSSRGNGYTF; cdr3_nt: TGTGCCAGCAGTTACTCTTCCAGGGGCAATGGCTACACCTTC
j_call: TRBJ2-7; clone_size: -; d_call: TRBD2; v_call: TRBV29-1; cdr3_aa: CSIAGGTYEQYF; cdr3_nt: TGCAGCATAGCGGGGGGAACATACGAGCAGTACTTC
j_call: TRBJ1-4; clone_size: -; d_call: -; v_call: TRBV7-9; cdr3_aa: CASSLGATNEKLFF; cdr3_nt: TGTGCCAGCAGCTTAGGTGCGACTAATGAAAAACTGTTTTTT
j_call: TRBJ2-2; clone_size: -; d_call: TRBD1; v_call: TRBV5-1; cdr3_aa: CASSPNLGQGNGELFF; cdr3_nt: TGCGCCAGCAGCCCAAACCTGGGACAGGGCAACGGGGAGCTGTTTTTT
j_call: TRBJ1-1; clone_size: -; d_call: TRBD1; v_call: TRBV6-1; cdr3_aa: CASSEGQGARVAFF; cdr3_nt: TGTGCCAGCAGTGAAGGACAGGGGGCGCGAGTAGCTTTCTTT
j_call: TRBJ1-3; clone_size: -; d_call: -; v_call: TRBV9; cdr3_aa: CASSEGGASTGNTIYF; cdr3_nt: TGTGCCAGCAGCGAAGGGGGGGCTTCGACTGGAAACACCATATATTTT
j_call: TRBJ2-7; clone_size: -; d_call: -; v_call: TRBV30; cdr3_aa: CAWMGVSYEQYF; cdr3_nt: TGTGCCTGGATGGGAGTCTCCTACGAGCAGTACTTC
j_call: TRBJ2-7; clone_size: once; d_call: TRBD1; v_call: TRBV6-1; cdr3_aa: CASSAGQHSYEQYF; cdr3_nt: TGTGCCAGCAGTGCGGGACAGCACTCCTACGAGCAGTACTTC
j_call: TRBJ2-3; clone_size: -; d_call: -; v_call: TRBV5-1; cdr3_aa: CASSFGQGWGDTQYF; cdr3_nt: TGCGCCAGCAGCTTCGGGCAGGGGTGGGGAGATACGCAGTATTTT
j_call: TRBJ1-6; clone_size: -; d_call: TRBD1; v_call: TRBV5-1; cdr3_aa: CASTLRIPGQGDYSPLHF; cdr3_nt: TGCGCCAGCACACTACGAATTCCGGGACAGGGGGATTATTCACCCCTCCACTTT
j_call: TRBJ2-5; clone_size: -; d_call: -; v_call: TRBV2; cdr3_aa: CASMREVQETQYF; cdr3_nt: TGTGCCAGCATGAGGGAGGTCCAAGAGACCCAGTACTTC
j_call: TRBJ2-5; clone_size: -; d_call: TRBD1; v_call: TRBV10-3; cdr3_aa: CAISGTGQETQYF; cdr3_nt: TGTGCCATCAGTGGGACAGGACAAGAGACCCAGTACTTC
j_call: TRBJ2-1; clone_size: few; d_call: -; v_call: TRBV2; cdr3_aa: CASSLSDSYNEQFF; cdr3_nt: TGTGCCAGCAGTCTATCGGACAGCTACAATGAGCAGTTCTTC
j_call: TRBJ1-1; clone_size: -; d_call: -; v_call: TRBV5-6; cdr3_aa: CASSLANRAAFF; cdr3_nt: TGTGCCAGCAGCTTGGCCAACAGGGCAGCTTTCTTT
j_call: TRBJ2-2; clone_size: -; d_call: -; v_call: TRBV19; cdr3_aa: CASIEQGNTGELFF; cdr3_nt: TGTGCCAGTATAGAACAGGGGAACACCGGGGAGCTGTTTTTT
j_call: TRBJ2-7; clone_size: -; d_call: TRBD2; v_call: TRBV20-1; cdr3_aa: CSAGTSGGQYF; cdr3_nt: TGCAGTGCTGGGACTAGCGGGGGCCAGTACTTC
j_call: TRBJ2-1; clone_size: -; d_call: TRBD2; v_call: TRBV10-2; cdr3_aa: CASSGTSDEQFF; cdr3_nt: TGCGCCAGCAGCGGGACTAGCGATGAGCAGTTCTTC
j_call: TRBJ2-1; clone_size: -; d_call: TRBD2; v_call: TRBV28; cdr3_aa: CASSLGLAVDEQFF; cdr3_nt: TGTGCCAGCAGTTTAGGACTAGCGGTGGATGAGCAGTTCTTC
j_call: TRBJ1-5; clone_size: -; d_call: -; v_call: TRBV27; cdr3_aa: CASSAAGAGWNQPQHF; cdr3_nt: TGTGCCAGCAGTGCCGCGGGGGCGGGATGGAATCAGCCCCAGCATTTT
j_call: TRBJ1-3; clone_size: -; d_call: TRBD1; v_call: TRBV7-9; cdr3_aa: CASSSQGQGAGGNTIYF; cdr3_nt: TGTGCCAGCAGCTCGCAGGGACAGGGGGCAGGAGGAAACACCATATATTTT
j_call: TRBJ2-1; clone_size: -; d_call: -; v_call: TRBV15; cdr3_aa: CATKNRSTYNEQFF; cdr3_nt: TGTGCCACCAAGAACAGGAGTACCTACAATGAGCAGTTCTTC
j_call: TRBJ1-5; clone_size: -; d_call: TRBD1; v_call: TRBV6-5; cdr3_aa: CASSSGTGYQPQHF; cdr3_nt: TGTGCCAGCAGTTCGGGGACAGGGTATCAGCCCCAGCATTTT
j_call: TRBJ2-1; clone_size: -; d_call: TRBD2; v_call: TRBV27; cdr3_aa: CASSPLAGRNEQFF; cdr3_nt: TGTGCCAGCAGTCCACTAGCGGGGAGGAATGAGCAGTTCTTC